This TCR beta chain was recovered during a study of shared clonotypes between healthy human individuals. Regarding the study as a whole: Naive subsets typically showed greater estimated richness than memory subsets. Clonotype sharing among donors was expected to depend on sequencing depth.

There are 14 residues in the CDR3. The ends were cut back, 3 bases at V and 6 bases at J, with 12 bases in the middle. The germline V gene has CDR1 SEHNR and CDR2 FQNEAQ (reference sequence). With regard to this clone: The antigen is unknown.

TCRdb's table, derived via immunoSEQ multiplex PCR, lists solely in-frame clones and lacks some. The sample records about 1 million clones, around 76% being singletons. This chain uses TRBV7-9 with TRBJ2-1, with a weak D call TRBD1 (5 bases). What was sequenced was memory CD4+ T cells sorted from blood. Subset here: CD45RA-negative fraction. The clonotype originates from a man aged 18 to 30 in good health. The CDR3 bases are TGTGCCAGCAGCTTTGAGTGGACACCCAATGAGCAGTTCTTC. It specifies CASSFEWTPNEQFF. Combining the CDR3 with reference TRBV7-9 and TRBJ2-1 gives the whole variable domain DTGVSQNPRHKITKRGQNVTFRCDPISEHNRLYWYRQTLGQGPEFLTYFQNEAQLEKSRLLSDRFSAERPKGSFSTLEIQRTEQGDSAMYLCASSFEWTPNEQFFGPGTRLTVL.